What follows are 15 T cell receptor beta chains derived from one specimen sequenced in a study of blood T cells in healthy people across ages. Using a J-beta primer mix together with a sample-barcoded 5' primer, a second PCR was run for about 6 to 11 cycles. MiXCR, applied by TCRdb to the 5' RACE reads, yields one record per CDR3 protein. This table has about 800,000 distinct CDR3 sequences, over 45% appearing once. The specimen sequenced was blood. The receptor set was obtained from a man under 40 in good health.

The chain has TRBV4-3 and TRBJ1-1; no firm D call. Germline loops: CDR1 LGHNA, CDR2 YSLEER. V shed 0 bases and J shed 8 bases, with 13 bases lying between them. CDR3 length: 14 amino acids. Here the CDR3 DNA reads TGCGCCAGCAGCCAAGACCATTCAGGTTACGAAGCTTTCTTT. Translated: CASSQDHSGYEAFF.

Comment on this clonotype: At one end the junction does not follow the germline gene, possibly because of a read error. The rearrangement links TRBV7-2 to TRBJ2-2, with D unclear. Germline values: CDR1 SGHTA, CDR2 FQGNSA. The CDR3 has 12 residues. CDR3 nucleotides: TGCGCCAGCAGCTCAAGGCTGGGGGAGCTGTTTTTT. It codes for CASSSRLGELFF.

This chain links TRBV9 with TRBJ2-6; D may be TRBD1 (5 bases). CDR3 length equals 17 residues. Germline CDR1 and CDR2: SGDLS and YYNGEE. With 4 bases removed from V and 2 bases from J, the gap between germline ends came to 16 bases. The CDR3 DNA reads as TGTGCCAGCAGCCTTTGGGCAGGGCGAGCTGGGGCCAACGTCCTGACTTTC. Translating it yields CASSLWAGRAGANVLTF.

This clonotype appeared a few times. This chain links TRBV7-9 with TRBJ1-2; D gene unclear. V was clipped by 4 bases and J by 7 bases, with 13 bases between them. The CDR3 spans 13 residues. Germline loops: CDR1 SEHNR, CDR2 FQNEAQ (reference sequence). CDR3 sequence reads: CASSCGGCIGYTF. DNA of the CDR3: TGTGCCAGCAGCTGCGGCGGATGCATTGGCTACACCTTC. Drawing the rest from reference TRBV7-9 and TRBJ1-2, the complete variable domain is DTGVSQNPRHKITKRGQNVTFRCDPISEHNRLYWYRQTLGQGPEFLTYFQNEAQLEKSRLLSDRFSAERPKGSFSTLEIQRTEQGDSAMYLCASSCGGCIGYTFGSGTRLTVV.

The table lists this clonotype with a count of one. This rearrangement joins TRBV7-9 to TRBJ2-1; 7 bases align to TRBD2. V trimming: 5 bases; J trimming: 5 bases; junction bases outside the gene matches: 15. This CDR3 spans 17 amino acids. From germline, CDR1 is SEHNR and CDR2 FQNEAQ (reference sequence). The CDR3 sequence is CASSPYRLAELNNEQFF. CDR3 DNA: TGTGCCAGCAGCCCCTACCGGCTAGCGGAACTAAACAATGAGCAGTTCTTC. Complete variable domain (other parts from reference TRBV7-9 and TRBJ2-1): DTGVSQNPRHKITKRGQNVTFRCDPISEHNRLYWYRQTLGQGPEFLTYFQNEAQLEKSRLLSDRFSAERPKGSFSTLEIQRTEQGDSAMYLCASSPYRLAELNNEQFFGPGTRLTVL.

This clonotype was detected only a few times. The chain combines TRBV6-2 or TRBV6-3 with TRBJ2-7; D is unclear. The CDR3 spans 14 residues. Germline lookup yields CDR1 MNHEY and CDR2 SVGEGT. With 6 bases removed from V and 2 bases from J, the gap between germline ends came to 14 bases. CDR3 region: CASSPFGPPYEQYF. In DNA, the CDR3 is TGTGCCAGCAGCCCTTTTGGGCCCCCCTACGAGCAGTACTTC.

In regard to this clonotype: A read error may produce the germline difference seen at one junction end. This chain connects TRBV5-6 to TRBJ2-4, with TRBD1 as a possible D gene (6 bases). This CDR3 is 14 amino acids long. Germline V gene sequence: CDR1 SGHDT, CDR2 YYEEEE. The CDR3 region has the DNA TGTGCCAGCAGCTTGCTGGACAGTCAAGACATTCAGTCCTTC. Its protein product is CASSLLDSQDIQSF.

This clonotype has just one count. The gene calls are TRBV7-9 and TRBJ1-2, with D perhaps TRBD1 (5 bases). The V gene's germline CDR1 is SEHNR and CDR2 FQNEAQ (reference sequence). V lost 5 bases, J lost 2 bases, and 12 bases lay in between. This CDR3 is 14 amino acids long. CDR3 residues: CASSAAGANYGYTF. CDR3 DNA: TGTGCCAGCAGCGCGGCCGGGGCGAACTATGGCTACACCTTC.

This chain joins TRBV20-1 and TRBJ2-1; 9 bases agree with TRBD2. V trimming: 0 bases; J trimming: 3 bases; junction bases outside the gene matches: 15. This CDR3 comprises 19 residues. Germline CDR1 reads DFQATT; CDR2 reads SNEGSKA (reference sequence). Written as DNA, the CDR3 is TGCAGTGCTAGAGATCGAGGCGGGAGGGGGTTATGGGTCTACAATGAGCAGTTCTTC. Amino acids: CSARDRGGRGLWVYNEQFF.

This clonotype was found many times. V and J are TRBV6-6 and TRBJ2-1; D is perhaps TRBD1 (6 bases). CDR1 is MNHNY, CDR2 SVGAGI, per germline (reference sequence). The CDR3 is 15 residues long. V was cut by 2 bases and J by 1 base, with 9 bases left in between. The CDR3 reads CASSYGQNSYNEQFF. CDR3 coding DNA: TGTGCCAGCAGTTACGGACAGAATTCCTACAATGAGCAGTTCTTC.

The chain couples TRBV29-1 to TRBJ1-4; D is uncertain. Trimming shortened V by 8 bases and J by 6 bases, and 10 bases separated the two germline ends. Germline V gene sequence: CDR1 SQVTM, CDR2 ANQGSEA. The length of the CDR3 is 11 residues. Here the CDR3 reads CSIITDEKLFF. For the CDR3, the DNA is TGCAGCATCATAACAGATGAAAAACTGTTTTTT.

As regards this clonotype: Sequence at one end of the junction differs from germline and may be a read error. The chain carries TRBV9 and TRBJ1-1, with unresolved D. Germline V gene data show CDR1 as SGDLS and CDR2 as YYNGEE. The CDR3 extends over 13 amino acids. The DNA of the CDR3 is TGTGCCGGCAGCGTAGCGGAGAGGACTGAAGCTTTCTTT. Amino acid sequence: CAGSVAERTEAFF. Full variable domain (missing parts from reference TRBV9 and TRBJ1-1): DSGVTQTPKHLITATGQRVTLRCSPRSGDLSVYWYQQSLDQGLQFLIQYYNGEERAKGNILERFSAQQFPDLHSELNLSSLELGDSALYFCAGSVAERTEAFFGQGTRLTVV.

This chain joins TRBV11-2 and TRBJ2-5, with 9 bases lining up with TRBD2. In germline, CDR1 is SGHAT, CDR2 FQNNGV. The CDR3 sequence is 15 residues long. V shed 0 bases, J shed 5 bases, and the junction held 4 bases outside the gene matches. DNA of the CDR3: TGTGCCAGCAGCTTAGAGCGGGGGGGTCTCGAGACCCAGTACTTC. Amino acid sequence: CASSLERGGLETQYF.

The chain combines TRBV18 with TRBJ2-1; 15 positions match TRBD2. CDR1 is KGHSH and CDR2 is LQKENI in the germline V gene. J was trimmed by 6 bases and V by 4 bases; bases with no gene match: 7. The CDR3 loop spans 17 amino acids. The chain's CDR3 is CASSRGLAGGIGNEQFF. The CDR3 DNA follows: TGTGCCAGCTCACGAGGACTAGCGGGAGGGATTGGCAATGAGCAGTTCTTC.

This clonotype was observed a single time. The V gene is TRBV5-1, the J gene TRBJ2-7; a possible D gene is TRBD2 (6 bases). V dropped 0 bases and J dropped 6 bases, with 13 bases sitting between them. This CDR3 contains 14 residues. Germline CDR1 and CDR2: SGHRS and YFSETQ. DNA for the CDR3: TGCGCCAGCAGCTTGGACCTGTGGAGGGTCGAGCAGTACTTC. The encoded protein is CASSLDLWRVEQYF.